The 22 T cell receptor beta chains given below trace back to one sample, sequenced in a study of cytomegalovirus exposure and HLA in healthy donors. The protocol was immunoSEQ multiplex PCR, while the TCRdb copy is restricted to in-frame clones and leaves out a portion. The data hold about 66,000 clones, with approximately 96% observed a single time. The sequenced sample consisted of PBMCs. These receptors were obtained from a woman under 30 in good health and CMV-seropositive.

The CDR3 here is CASSGSGTGDREQFF. The CDR3 DNA sequence: TGTGCCAGCAGCGGATCCGGGACAGGGGATAGGGAGCAGTTCTTC. The chain couples TRBV9 to TRBJ2-1, with TRBD1 matching 10 bases. V gave up 3 bases and J gave up 10 bases; unmatched junction bases: 10. CDR1 and CDR2 from the germline V gene are SGDLS and YYNGEE. CDR3 size: 15 residues.

V is TRBV2 and J is TRBJ2-2; the D gene is possibly TRBD2 (5 bases). The V gene's germline CDR1 is SNHLY and CDR2 FYNNEI. There are 15 residues in the CDR3. Between the trimmed V and J ends, which lost 6 bases and 5 bases, there was a span of 16 bases. Here the CDR3 DNA reads TGTGCCAGCAGGGAGGCGGAGAATTGGACCGGGGAGCTGTTTTTT. Protein: CASREAENWTGELFF.

V usage is TRBV6-1 and J usage is TRBJ2-3, with TRBD2 matching 16 bases. This CDR3 comprises 20 residues. Germline loops: CDR1 MNHNS, CDR2 SASEGT. The V and J ends lost 3 bases and 1 base, in that order; junction bases with no gene match: 10. The CDR3 coding sequence is TGTGCCAGCAGTGAGGGGACTAGCGGGAGGGCCTTCCCTGGCACAGATACGCAGTATTTT. Its translation: CASSEGTSGRAFPGTDTQYF.

The genes are TRBV14 and TRBJ2-3; unclear D gene. Germline lookup yields CDR1 SGHDN and CDR2 FVKESK. V was shortened by 0 bases and J by 0 bases, with 22 bases between the two germline ends. The CDR3 totals 20 residues. CDR3 nucleotides: TGTGCCAGCAGCCAAGAAAGCTACTCAATCCCCGTCTTTAGCACAGATACGCAGTATTTT. Its translation is CASSQESYSIPVFSTDTQYF.

The chain links TRBV6-4 to TRBJ2-1; possible D gene TRBD1, 5 bases. Germline V CDR1 and CDR2: MRHNA, SNTAGT. The ends were cut back, 4 bases at V and 7 bases at J, with 11 bases in the middle. This CDR3 comprises 13 residues. CDR3 sequence: CASSGGPSNEQFF. The DNA for the CDR3 is TGTGCCAGCAGTGGGGGCCCATCGAATGAGCAGTTCTTC.

The rearrangement links TRBV27 to TRBJ1-1; 8 bases map to TRBD1. V lost 8 bases, J lost 7 bases, and 6 bases stayed unmatched. CDR1 MNHEY and CDR2 SMNVEV come from the germline V gene (reference sequence). The CDR3 is 12 residues long. The CDR3, as DNA: TGTGCCAGCCGACTCGGACAGGGTGAAGCTTTCTTT. As protein: CASRLGQGEAFF.

The chain joins TRBV5-6 to TRBJ2-5; D gene unclear. Between the trimmed V and J ends, which lost 2 bases and 4 bases, there was a span of 9 bases. Germline lookup yields CDR1 SGHDT and CDR2 YYEEEE. This CDR3 is built from 13 residues. CDR3 in amino acids: CASSFRSTETQYF. The DNA for the CDR3 is TGTGCCAGCAGCTTTCGGAGCACAGAGACCCAGTACTTC.

This rearrangement joins TRBV2 to TRBJ2-1; D gene ambiguous. Trimming stripped 4 bases from V and 0 bases from J, with 13 bases between. CDR3 length: 16 residues. In germline, CDR1 is SNHLY, CDR2 FYNNEI. The CDR3 here is CASSGLAPSSYNEQFF. CDR3 nucleotides: TGTGCCAGCAGTGGGTTAGCTCCCAGCTCCTACAATGAGCAGTTCTTC.

The CDR3 loop reads CASSTSDGYTF. In DNA, the CDR3 is TGTGCCAGCAGTACCAGCGATGGCTACACCTTC. The chain is built from TRBV5-6 and TRBJ1-2; D is unresolved. This CDR3 region has 11 residues. V was cut by 5 bases and J by 6 bases, with 8 bases left in between. Germline CDR1 reads SGHDT; CDR2 reads YYEEEE.

The V and J genes are TRBV18 and TRBJ1-1; D possibly corresponds to TRBD1 (6 bases). Germline V lookup: CDR1 KGHSH, CDR2 LQKENI. This CDR3 is 14 amino acids long. Trimming cost V 3 bases and J 4 bases, with 12 bases left between them. The CDR3 DNA reads as TGTGCCAGCTCACCGCAGGGGTCAGGCACTGAAGCTTTCTTT. It yields the protein CASSPQGSGTEAFF.

The rearrangement joins TRBV27 to TRBJ2-3; 14 bases match TRBD2. CDR1 MNHEY and CDR2 SMNVEV come from the germline V gene (reference sequence). V shed 4 bases and J 4 bases; nucleotides not matched to a gene: 4. This CDR3 is 16 amino acids long. The DNA of the CDR3 is TGTGCCAGCAGTTACGGGACTAGCGGGAGTTCAGATACGCAGTATTTT. Encoded protein: CASSYGTSGSSDTQYF.

The V gene is TRBV2, the J gene TRBJ2-1; TRBD1 aligns across 8 bases. Per the germline V gene, CDR1 is SNHLY and CDR2 is FYNNEI. The CDR3 covers 15 residues. J gave up 0 bases and V 7 bases, and 5 bases lay outside the gene matches. CDR3 in DNA: TGTGCCAGCATCCGGGACAGGAGCTCCTACAATGAGCAGTTCTTC. The encoded protein is CASIRDRSSYNEQFF.

The CDR3 DNA sequence: TGTGCCAGCAGCCCCAACGAAGACACGTACGAGCAGTACTTC. Amino acids: CASSPNEDTYEQYF. The chain joins TRBV7-6 to TRBJ2-7; no firm D call. The V gene lost 5 bases and the J gene lost 4 bases, with 15 bases spanning the gap. Germline CDR1 SGHVS, CDR2 FNYEAQ. The CDR3 runs 14 residues.

The V call is TRBV6-1, the J call TRBJ2-1; no reliable D call. Per germline, CDR1 MNHNS and CDR2 SASEGT. There are 12 residues in the CDR3. V gave up 0 bases and J gave up 12 bases, with 9 bases separating them. The CDR3 protein is CASSEALASQFF. Here the CDR3 DNA reads TGTGCCAGCAGTGAAGCGTTGGCTTCGCAGTTCTTC.

The rearrangement joins TRBV28 to TRBJ2-4, with D perhaps TRBD1 (5 bases). V was pared by 5 bases and J by 4 bases, with 18 bases between. There are 16 residues in the CDR3. The germline gives CDR1 MDHEN, CDR2 SYDVKM. In nucleotides, the CDR3 is TGTGCCAGCAGTCCATCGGACAAAGTGGAGAAAAACATTCAGTACTTC. It yields the protein CASSPSDKVEKNIQYF.

This clone was seen a handful of times. The V call is TRBV7-9, the J call TRBJ1-4; TRBD1 might be the D (5 bases). V was cut by 5 bases and J by 8 bases, with 15 bases left in between. This CDR3 region has 14 residues. From germline, CDR1 is SEHNR and CDR2 FQNEAQ (reference sequence). The CDR3 DNA reads TGTGCCAGCAGCCCTCGGCAGGGTAGAGAAAAACTGTTTTTT. This gives the protein CASSPRQGREKLFF.

This chain links TRBV21-1 with TRBJ2-7; TRBD2, the table's D call, lacks a check against the DNA. TRBV21-1 counts as a pseudogene. CDR3 size: 16 residues. The DNA of the CDR3 is TGTGCCAGCAGCAAAGTCAAGAGGGGGGGGAACCACGAGCAGTACTTC. This codes for CASSKVKRGGNHEQYF.

This rearrangement joins TRBV28 to TRBJ1-2, with 10 bases that match TRBD1. Germline values: CDR1 MDHEN, CDR2 SYDVKM. The J segment lost 0 bases and the V segment lost 7 bases, leaving 5 bases of the junction unmatched. This CDR3 region has 15 residues. This chain's CDR3 is CASNRQGAANYGYTF. DNA for the CDR3: TGTGCCAGCAACCGACAGGGGGCGGCTAACTATGGCTACACCTTC.

This clone appeared once. The chain recombines TRBV19 with TRBJ2-7, with D possibly being TRBD1 (6 bases). The CDR3 consists of 14 residues. The germline gives CDR1 LNHDA, CDR2 SQIVND (reference sequence). V shed 3 bases and J shed 5 bases, with 14 bases lying between them. The CDR3 reads CASSIAGGADEQYF. The CDR3 DNA sequence: TGTGCCAGTAGTATTGCTGGGGGCGCGGACGAGCAGTACTTC.

The chain joins TRBV10-3 to TRBJ2-3, with 12 bases matching TRBD2. The V gene's germline CDR1 is ENHRY and CDR2 SYGVKD. The CDR3 consists of 14 residues. Losses at the gene ends were 10 bases for V and 3 bases for J; bases not matched to a gene: 5. CDR3 DNA sequence: TGTGCCAGCTCAGGACTAGCGGGAACAGATACGCAGTATTTT. Encoded protein: CASSGLAGTDTQYF.

Here the CDR3 DNA reads TGTGCCATCAGTGAGGGTAGGGGGAAAGAGACCCAGTACTTC. Translating it yields CAISEGRGKETQYF. V gene TRBV10-3 combines with J gene TRBJ2-5; the D gene is possibly TRBD1 (6 bases). The CDR3 contains 14 residues. V lost 2 bases and J lost 3, with 10 bases in between. Germline V lookup: CDR1 ENHRY, CDR2 SYGVKD.

The rearrangement joins TRBV7-9 to TRBJ2-3, with D maybe TRBD1 (6 bases). V dropped 5 bases and J dropped 6 bases, with 18 bases sitting between them. Germline loops: CDR1 SEHNR, CDR2 FQNEAQ (reference sequence). CDR3 length: 15 residues. CDR3 protein: CASSPDGFQGDTQYF. CDR3 nucleotides: TGTGCCAGCAGCCCAGACGGGTTCCAGGGGGATACGCAGTATTTT.